This T cell receptor beta chain was sequenced in a study of cytomegalovirus exposure and HLA in healthy donors. Study-level background: Unique TCR beta sequences numbering some 110 million came from approximately 180 million T cells in an earlier analysis. Study-level points and caveats: A few CMV-associated chains were confirmed in vitro to be specific for CMV antigens. It was reported that TCR beta sequences correctly inferred the HLA-A and HLA-B alleles for most subjects. Later analysis revealed greater clonal expansion in HLA-associated TCR beta chains than in equally common others.

Both 60 Vbeta primers and 13 Jbeta primers went into the PCR. TCRdb's table, derived via immunoSEQ multiplex PCR, lists solely in-frame clones and lacks some. The top ten hold under 25% of the sample, which has 70,000 to 100,000 clones, 65% seen once. V was clipped by 0 bases and J by 2 bases, with 17 bases between them. From germline, CDR1 is MNHNS and CDR2 SASEGT. This CDR3 is built from 17 residues. Concerning this clone: Its target is not known.

The rearrangement links TRBV6-1 to TRBJ2-7; TRBD2 is a possible D gene (6 bases). Specimen: PBMCs. This clonotype was obtained from a woman aged 45-60 years in good health and CMV-seropositive. The CDR3 here is CASSEAVTRLAPYEQYF. CDR3 bases: TGTGCCAGCAGTGAAGCGGTAACTCGTCTAGCGCCCTACGAGCAGTACTTC.